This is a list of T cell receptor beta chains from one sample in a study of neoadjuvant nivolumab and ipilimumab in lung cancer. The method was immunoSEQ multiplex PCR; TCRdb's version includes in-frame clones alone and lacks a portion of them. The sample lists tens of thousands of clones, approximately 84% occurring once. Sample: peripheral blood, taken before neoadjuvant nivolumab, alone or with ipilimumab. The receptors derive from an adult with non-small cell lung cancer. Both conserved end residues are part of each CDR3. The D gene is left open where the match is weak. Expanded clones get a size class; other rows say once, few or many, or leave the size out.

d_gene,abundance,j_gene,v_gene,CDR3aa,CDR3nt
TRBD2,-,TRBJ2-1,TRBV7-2,CASSLDSGGPNEQFF,TGTGCCAGCAGCTTAGATAGCGGGGGGCCCAATGAGCAGTTCTTC
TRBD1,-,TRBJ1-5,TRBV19,CASRTGAVHQPQHF,TGTGCCAGCAGGACAGGGGCGGTGCATCAGCCCCAGCATTTT
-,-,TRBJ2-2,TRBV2,CASTGTRLNTGELFF,TGTGCCAGCACCGGGACAAGGCTTAACACCGGGGAGCTGTTTTTT
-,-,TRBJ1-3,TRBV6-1,CASSEAGGVNTIYF,TGTGCCAGCAGTGAAGCAGGGGGAGTAAACACCATATATTTT
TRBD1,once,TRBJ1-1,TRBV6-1,CATATGRANTEAFF,TGTGCCACCGCGACAGGGAGGGCGAACACTGAAGCTTTCTTT
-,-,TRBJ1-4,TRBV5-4,CASSLKGRNEKLFF,TGTGCCAGCAGCTTGAAGGGTCGCAATGAAAAACTGTTTTTT
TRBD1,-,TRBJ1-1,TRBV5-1,CASSPRTGVNTEAFF,TGCGCCAGCAGCCCTAGGACAGGGGTGAACACTGAAGCTTTCTTT
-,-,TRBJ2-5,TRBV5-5,CASSFSGPETQYF,TGTGCCAGCAGCTTTTCGGGTCCAGAGACCCAGTACTTC
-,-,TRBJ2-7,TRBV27,CASSLKGLGYEQYF,TGTGCCAGCAGTTTAAAGGGACTCGGGTACGAGCAGTACTTC
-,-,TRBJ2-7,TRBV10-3,CAIRAGQIYEQYF,TGTGCCATCAGGGCCGGTCAAATCTACGAGCAGTACTTC
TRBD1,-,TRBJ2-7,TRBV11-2,CASSIGTGAYEQYF,TGTGCCAGCAGCATAGGGACAGGGGCATACGAGCAGTACTTC
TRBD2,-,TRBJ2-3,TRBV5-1,CASSPSSGTTDTQYF,TGCGCCAGCAGCCCGTCTAGCGGAACCACAGATACGCAGTATTTT
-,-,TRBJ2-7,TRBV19,CASSIPGRNEQYF,TGTGCCAGTAGTATCCCAGGGAGGAACGAGCAGTACTTC
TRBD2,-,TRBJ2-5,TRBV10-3,CAISESTSVGETQYF,TGTGCCATCAGTGAGTCAACTAGCGTGGGCGAGACCCAGTACTTC
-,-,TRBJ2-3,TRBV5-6,CASSLAGVGRDTQYF,TGTGCCAGCAGCTTGGCAGGAGTCGGGAGAGATACGCAGTATTTT
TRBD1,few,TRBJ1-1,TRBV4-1,CASSQPIPRGPTEAFF,TGCGCCAGCAGCCAGCCGATACCCAGGGGGCCCACTGAAGCTTTCTTT
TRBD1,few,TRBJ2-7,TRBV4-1,CASSQRQGPYEQYF,TGCGCCAGCAGCCAACGACAGGGCCCCTACGAGCAGTACTTC
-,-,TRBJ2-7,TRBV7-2,CASSLQGDSSYEQYF,TGTGCCAGCAGCTTACAGGGGGACTCCTCCTACGAGCAGTACTTC
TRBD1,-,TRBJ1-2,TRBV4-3,CASSQATGGRNYGYTF,TGCGCCAGCAGCCAAGCAACAGGGGGCCGGAACTATGGCTACACCTTC
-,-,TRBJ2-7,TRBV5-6,CASSLGGWQYF,TGTGCCAGCAGCTTGGGGGGCTGGCAGTACTTC
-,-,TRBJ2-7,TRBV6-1,CASSFKGGSHYEQYF,TGTGCCAGCAGTTTCAAGGGTGGTTCCCACTACGAGCAGTACTTC
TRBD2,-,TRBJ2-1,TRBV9,CASNQRGGQSNEQFF,TGTGCCAGCAACCAGCGGGGGGGCCAGAGCAATGAGCAGTTCTTC